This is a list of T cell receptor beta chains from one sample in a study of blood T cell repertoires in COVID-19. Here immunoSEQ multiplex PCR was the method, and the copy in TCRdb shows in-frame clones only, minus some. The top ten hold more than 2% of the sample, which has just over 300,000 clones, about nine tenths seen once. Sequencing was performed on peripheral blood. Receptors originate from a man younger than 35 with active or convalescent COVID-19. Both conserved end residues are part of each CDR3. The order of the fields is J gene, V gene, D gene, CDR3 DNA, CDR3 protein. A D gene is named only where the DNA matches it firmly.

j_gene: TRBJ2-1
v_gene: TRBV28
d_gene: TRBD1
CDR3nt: TGTGCCAGCAGTTCCTTGGACAGGGTCCAATCCTACAATGAGCAGTTCTTC
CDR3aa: CASSSLDRVQSYNEQFF

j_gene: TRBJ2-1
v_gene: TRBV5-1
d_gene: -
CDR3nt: TGCGCCAGCAGCTTGTCGGGGGGCACCTACAATGAGCAGTTCTTC
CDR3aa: CASSLSGGTYNEQFF

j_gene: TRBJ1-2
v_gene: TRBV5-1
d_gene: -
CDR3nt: TGCGCCAGCAGCTTATCCCCCGGGGAGGGCTACACCTTC
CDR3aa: CASSLSPGEGYTF

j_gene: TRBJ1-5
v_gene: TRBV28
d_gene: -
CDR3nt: TGTGCCAGCAGCCACGGGAGGGTGCCAGGGTGGAATCAGCCCCAGCATTTT
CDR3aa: CASSHGRVPGWNQPQHF

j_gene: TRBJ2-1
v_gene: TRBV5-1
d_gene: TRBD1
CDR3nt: TGCGCCAGCAGCTTGGATGGACAGGGCTCCTACAATGAGCAGTTCTTC
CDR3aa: CASSLDGQGSYNEQFF

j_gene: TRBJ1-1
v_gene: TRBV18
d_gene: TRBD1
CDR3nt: TGTGCCAGCTTACAGGGGGTGAACACTGAAGCTTTCTTT
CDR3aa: CASLQGVNTEAFF

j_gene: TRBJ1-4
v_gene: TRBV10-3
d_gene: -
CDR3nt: TGTGCCATCAGGGAGGACAGCCTCAAGAATGAAAAACTGTTTTTT
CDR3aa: CAIREDSLKNEKLFF

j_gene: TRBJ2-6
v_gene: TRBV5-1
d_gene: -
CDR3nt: TGCGCCAGCAGTCAGGAACCCATGGGCTCTGGGGCCAACGTCCTGACTTTC
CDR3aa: CASSQEPMGSGANVLTF

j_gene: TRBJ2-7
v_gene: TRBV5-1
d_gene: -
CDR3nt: TGCGCCAGCAGCCCGTACAGCGGTCCCTCCTACGAGCAGTACTTC
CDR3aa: CASSPYSGPSYEQYF

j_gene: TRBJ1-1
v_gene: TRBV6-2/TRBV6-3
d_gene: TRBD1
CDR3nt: TGTGCCAGCAGTTACTGGCAGGGGGCGTACACTGAAGCTTTCTTT
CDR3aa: CASSYWQGAYTEAFF

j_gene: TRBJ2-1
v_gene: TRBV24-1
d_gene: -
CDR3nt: TGTGCCACCAGTCACTTTCCAGACAAGAGCTCCTACAATGAGCAGTTCTTC
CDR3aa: CATSHFPDKSSYNEQFF

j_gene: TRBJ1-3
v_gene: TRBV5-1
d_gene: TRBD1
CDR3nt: TGCGCCAGCAGCTTGGGACAGGGGGCTGGAAACACCATATATTTT
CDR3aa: CASSLGQGAGNTIYF

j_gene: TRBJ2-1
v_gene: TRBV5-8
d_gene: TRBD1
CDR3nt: TGTGCCAGCAGCCCAGGACAGGGTTTCTCCTACAATGAGCAGTTCTTC
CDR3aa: CASSPGQGFSYNEQFF

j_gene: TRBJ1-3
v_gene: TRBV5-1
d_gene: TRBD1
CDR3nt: TGCGCCAGCAGCTCCTGGACAGGGGCCGGAAACACCATATATTTT
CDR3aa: CASSSWTGAGNTIYF

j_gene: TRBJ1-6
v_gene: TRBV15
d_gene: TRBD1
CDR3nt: TGTGCCACCAGCAGAGTGGGGACAGCGAATTCACCCCTCCACTTT
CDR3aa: CATSRVGTANSPLHF

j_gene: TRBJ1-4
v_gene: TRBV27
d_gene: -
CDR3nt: TGTGCCAGCAGTTTAGGGGGGGCTGAAAAACTGTTTTTT
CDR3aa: CASSLGGAEKLFF

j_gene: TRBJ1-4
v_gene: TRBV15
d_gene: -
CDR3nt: TGTGCCACCAGCAGAGATCCGACACTGGCTAATGAAAAACTGTTTTTT
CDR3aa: CATSRDPTLANEKLFF

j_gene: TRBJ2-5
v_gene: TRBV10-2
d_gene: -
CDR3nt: TGCGCCAGCAGGAACTTGGATGGCGGGACCCAGTACTTC
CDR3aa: CASRNLDGGTQYF

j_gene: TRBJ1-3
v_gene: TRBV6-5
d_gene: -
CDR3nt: TGTGCCAGCTTGGAGCTATTTACTGGAAACACCATATATTTT
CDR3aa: CASLELFTGNTIYF

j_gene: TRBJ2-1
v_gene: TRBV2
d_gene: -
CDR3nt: TGTGCCAGCAGTGAGACACATGAGCAGTTCTTC
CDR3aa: CASSETHEQFF

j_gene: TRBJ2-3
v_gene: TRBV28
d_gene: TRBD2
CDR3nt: TGTGCCAGCAGTTTGGGGACTAGCGTTGCAACAGATACGCAGTATTTT
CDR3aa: CASSLGTSVATDTQYF

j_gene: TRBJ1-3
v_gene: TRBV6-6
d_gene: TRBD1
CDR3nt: TGTGCCAGCAGCTCAGGGGGCTCCCTTGGAAACACCATATATTTT
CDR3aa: CASSSGGSLGNTIYF